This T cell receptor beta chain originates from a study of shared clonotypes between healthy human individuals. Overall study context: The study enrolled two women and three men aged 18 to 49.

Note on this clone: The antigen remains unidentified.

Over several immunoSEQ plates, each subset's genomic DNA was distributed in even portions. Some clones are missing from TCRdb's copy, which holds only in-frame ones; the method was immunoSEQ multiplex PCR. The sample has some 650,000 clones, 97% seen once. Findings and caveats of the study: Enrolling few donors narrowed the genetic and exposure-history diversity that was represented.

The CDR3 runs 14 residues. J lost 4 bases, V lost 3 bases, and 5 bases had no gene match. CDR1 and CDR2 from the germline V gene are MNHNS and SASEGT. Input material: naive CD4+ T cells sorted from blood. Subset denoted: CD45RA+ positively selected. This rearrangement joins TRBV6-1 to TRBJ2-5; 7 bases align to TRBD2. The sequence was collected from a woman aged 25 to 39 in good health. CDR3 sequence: CASSDAGVRETQYF. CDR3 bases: TGTGCCAGCAGTGACGCGGGAGTCAGAGAGACCCAGTACTTC.